This T cell receptor (beta chain) was sequenced during a study of OX40 agonist ivuxolimab in advanced cancers. Assay used: immunoSEQ multiplex PCR; TCRdb lists only in-frame clones, some missing. The table has tens of thousands of clones, 87% seen once. As regards this clone: The antigen is not known.

On cycle 4 day 1 and cycle 7 day 1, as well as at baseline, blood was sampled. General observations from the study: People who partly responded at 0.1-3.0 mg/kg had some of the least clonal expansion seen. CD8+ T cells averaged more expanded clones than CD4+. By week 6 at 0.1 to 3.0 mg/kg, blood CD4+ and CD8+ T cells had expanded clonally.

Sequencing was performed on CD4+ or CD8+ T cells sorted from blood, taken in a trial of the OX40 agonist ivuxolimab. The TCR sequence derives from an adult with an advanced solid tumor such as melanoma, head and neck, liver or kidney cancer.

CDR3 in amino acids: CASSVEHNTEAFF. As DNA, the CDR3 is TGTGCCAGCAGCGTAGAACACAACACTGAAGCTTTCTTT. The chain combines TRBV9 with TRBJ1-1; D is unclear. The V and J ends lost 0 bases and 2 bases respectively, with 5 bases between them. The CDR3 spans 13 residues. Per germline, CDR1 SGDLS and CDR2 YYNGEE.